The clone carrying this TCR beta chain was counted ten times or more. TCRdb passed the 5' RACE reads through MiXCR, listing each CDR3 protein once. The sample contains roughly 46,000 distinct CDR3 sequences, 10% to 15% of which appear only once. The data originate from a study of spatial heterogeneity in lung cancer. V was cut by 5 bases and J by 4 bases, with 14 bases left in between. The CDR3 contains 14 residues. The time point was: blood at routine non-recurrence follow-up after resection. This specimen consisted of PBMCs, obtained at follow-up. This receptor was taken from a male donor with early-stage non-small cell lung cancer. The V and J genes are TRBV12-3 or TRBV12-4 and TRBJ1-2, with a weak D call TRBD1 (6 bases). CDR3 DNA: TGTGCCAGCAGTCCAGGGGAATCCGTCTATGGCTACACCTTC. Translation: CASSPGESVYGYTF.